What follows describes a single T cell receptor beta chain. These data come from a study of T cell responses to AZD1222 COVID-19 vaccine. CDR1 is SGHAT, CDR2 FQNNGV, per germline. The V and J ends lost 7 bases and 0 bases, in that order; junction bases with no gene match: 7. The CDR3 totals 15 residues. Sequencing used immunoSEQ multiplex PCR; TCRdb keeps in-frame clones, though not all of them. Of around 110,000 clones detected, approximately 85% appear once; the ten largest clones hold 3.5% to 5%. This receptor was obtained from an adult in good health. Sequences were derived from peripheral blood, sampled on day 0 of MenACWY control vaccination. V is TRBV11-2 and J is TRBJ2-3; 7 bases line up with TRBD1. The CDR3 region has the DNA TGTGCCAGCACCCGAGGGGGCTTGAGCACAGATACGCAGTATTTT. This encodes CASTRGGLSTDTQYF.